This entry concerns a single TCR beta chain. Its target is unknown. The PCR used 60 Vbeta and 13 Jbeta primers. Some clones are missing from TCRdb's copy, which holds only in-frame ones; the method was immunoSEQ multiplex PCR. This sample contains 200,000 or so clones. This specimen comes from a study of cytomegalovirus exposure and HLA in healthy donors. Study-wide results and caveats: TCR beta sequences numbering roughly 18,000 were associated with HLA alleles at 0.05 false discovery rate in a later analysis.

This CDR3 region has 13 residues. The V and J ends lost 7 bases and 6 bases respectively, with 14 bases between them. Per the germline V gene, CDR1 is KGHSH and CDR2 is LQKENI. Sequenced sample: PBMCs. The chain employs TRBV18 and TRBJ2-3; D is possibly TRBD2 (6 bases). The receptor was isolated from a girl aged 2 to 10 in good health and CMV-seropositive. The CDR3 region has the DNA TGTGCCAGCTGCGACCGCGGGGTGGATACGCAGTATTTT. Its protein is CASCDRGVDTQYF.